The clone carrying this T cell receptor beta chain was observed a few times. Antigen unknown. These data come from a study of regulatory T cells in long-lasting Graves disease. Study-wide context: Antithyroid drug intake by newly diagnosed Graves' patients had lasted under 3 months. Findings of the study overall: The study found TRBV28, TRBJ1-2 and TRBJ2-5 favored in persistent disease. The sample size was small, and this may have reduced accuracy.

Time point here: newly diagnosed GD, antithyroid drugs for less than 3 months. The TCR library was prepared using RNA isolated from PBMCs. According to the study, TCR beta libraries were built with iRepertoire HTBI primers and CDR3-region Arm-PCR. From the multiplex PCR reads, TCRdb called clonotypes with MiXCR, one entry per CDR3 protein. The sample holds fewer than 350,000 distinct CDR3 sequences, about 20% seen once. Trimming removed 0 bases from V and 3 bases from J; junction bases left unmatched: 7. Germline V gene sequence: CDR1 LGHNA, CDR2 YNFKEQ. The CDR3 loop spans 16 amino acids. The receptor was derived from a female donor with Graves disease. The rearrangement links TRBV4-2 to TRBJ2-5, with 7 bases that match TRBD2. Here the sequenced sample was peripheral blood mononuclear cells (PBMCs), taken at new diagnosis, from a patient treated with antithyroid drugs. The CDR3 spells CASSQDWLAAEETQYF. The CDR3 nucleotides read TGTGCCAGCAGCCAAGATTGGCTAGCGGCCGAAGAGACCCAGTACTTC.